Below are 21 T cell receptor beta chains sequenced from a single sample in a study of blood T cell repertoires in COVID-19. TCRdb keeps only in-frame clones here, not all; method: immunoSEQ multiplex PCR. The data contain approximately 44,000 clones, about 92% of them singletons. Specimen: peripheral blood. The source is an elderly woman with acute or convalescent COVID-19.

The J gene is TRBJ2-2, the V gene TRBV10-1, with 9 nucleotides matching TRBD2. Trimming cost V 6 bases and J 3 bases; bases outside gene matches: 2. The CDR3 covers 14 residues. CDR1 and CDR2 from the germline V gene are WNHNN and SYGVQD (reference sequence). The CDR3 here is CASSASGDTGELFF. Here the CDR3 DNA reads TGCGCCAGCAGCGCTAGCGGGGACACCGGGGAGCTGTTTTTT.

The chain has TRBV13 and TRBJ2-5, with 8 positions matching TRBD2. The CDR3 loop spans 15 amino acids. After removal of 4 bases from V and 5 bases from J, the junction contained 9 bases not matched to a gene. Germline V gene lookup returns CDR1 PRHDT and CDR2 FYEKMQ (reference sequence). CDR3 DNA sequence: TGTGCCAGCAGCTCCCCTGTCCAGCGGGGGGAGACCCAGTACTTC. Amino acid sequence: CASSSPVQRGETQYF.

The chain links TRBV24-1 to TRBJ2-3; no clear D. Looked up from germline, CDR1 is KGHDR and CDR2 is SFDVKD. The ends were cut back, 6 bases at V and 2 bases at J, with 8 bases in the middle. CDR3 size: 13 residues. The CDR3 region has the DNA TGTGCCACCAGTACCGCAGACACAGATACGCAGTATTTT. Translating it yields CATSTADTDTQYF.

This clone occurred once. V usage is TRBV18 and J usage is TRBJ2-1, with a possible D match to TRBD1 (6 bases). CDR1 KGHSH and CDR2 LQKENI come from the germline V gene. The CDR3 contains 13 residues. V was shortened by 3 bases and J by 5 bases, with 8 bases between the two germline ends. CDR3 loop: CASSPGQHNEQFF. CDR3 sequence (DNA): TGTGCCAGCTCACCTGGACAGCACAATGAGCAGTTCTTC. The whole variable domain, filled in from reference TRBV18 and TRBJ2-1, reads NAGVMQNPRHLVRRRGQEARLRCSPMKGHSHVYWYRQLPEEGLKFMVYLQKENIIDESGMPKERFSAEFPKEGPSILRIQQVVRGDSAAYFCASSPGQHNEQFFGPGTRLTVL.

This rearrangement joins TRBV28 to TRBJ2-6; D unresolved. This CDR3 comprises 16 residues. V lost 5 bases and J 0 bases, leaving 11 bases between the germline ends. The V gene's germline CDR1 is MDHEN and CDR2 SYDVKM. CDR3 nucleotide sequence: TGTGCCAGCAGTCCCCCGACACACTCTGGGGCCAACGTCCTGACTTTC. Amino acid sequence: CASSPPTHSGANVLTF.

The chain joins TRBV12-3 or TRBV12-4 to TRBJ2-7, with TRBD1 as a possible D gene (5 bases). CDR3 size: 12 residues. Deletions cut 6 bases from V and 3 bases from J, with 9 bases between. CDR3 nucleotide sequence: TGTGCCAGCAGCCTCGGACACTACGAGCAGTACGTC. It is translated as CASSLGHYEQYV.

This clone was recorded only once. This chain joins TRBV2 and TRBJ2-2; the match to TRBD1 covers 8 bases. V lost 8 bases and J lost 7; bases outside the gene matches: 12. The CDR3 is made up of 15 amino acids. Germline V lookup: CDR1 SNHLY, CDR2 FYNNEI. Written as DNA, the CDR3 is TGTGCCAGCCTGGACAGGGTTAAGGTTCACGGGGAGCTGTTTTTT. The encoded protein is CASLDRVKVHGELFF.

The genes are TRBV29-1 and TRBJ2-3; TRBD2 agrees at 7 bases. CDR1 is SQVTM, CDR2 ANQGSEA, per germline. J lost 4 bases, V lost 5 bases, and 9 bases had no gene match. The length of the CDR3 is 14 residues. CDR3 in DNA: TGCAGCGTTTACGGGGACTACTCTCCAGATACGCAGTATTTT. Protein: CSVYGDYSPDTQYF.

The V call is TRBV11-2, the J call TRBJ2-7, with 7 bases matching TRBD1. This CDR3 is built from 12 residues. The ends lost 5 bases at V and 7 bases at J; junction bases unmatched: 5. Per germline, CDR1 SGHAT and CDR2 FQNNGV. CDR3 in DNA: TGTGCCAGCAGCCGGACAGGTAGGGAGCAGTACGTC. It is translated as CASSRTGREQYV.

V is TRBV10-2 and J is TRBJ1-1; 8 positions agree with TRBD1. Germline assignment: CDR1 WSHSY and CDR2 SAAADI. The V and J ends lost 2 bases and 6 bases, in that order; junction bases with no gene match: 8. The CDR3 is 15 residues long. The CDR3 nucleotides read TGCGCCAGCAGTGAGGGGGGCAGGGGGCCCCCTGAAGCTTTCTTT. It yields the protein CASSEGGRGPPEAFF.

V and J are TRBV2 and TRBJ2-5; TRBD2 matches at 7 bases. After removal of 6 bases from V and 4 bases from J, the junction contained 5 bases not matched to a gene. This CDR3 spans 13 amino acids. Per germline, CDR1 SNHLY and CDR2 FYNNEI. The CDR3 sequence is CASSFGGLETQYF. CDR3 in DNA: TGTGCCAGCAGCTTCGGGGGGTTAGAGACCCAGTACTTC. The full variable domain, completed using reference TRBV2 and TRBJ2-5, is EPEVTQTPSHQVTQMGQEVILRCVPISNHLYFYWYRQILGQKVEFLVSFYNNEISEKSEIFDDQFSVERPDGSNFTLKIRSTKLEDSAMYFCASSFGGLETQYFGPGTRLLVL.

The chain joins TRBV20-1 to TRBJ2-6, with unresolved D. The V end was cut by 3 bases, the J end by 0 bases, with 12 bases between. This CDR3 has 16 residues. The V gene's germline CDR1 is DFQATT and CDR2 SNEGSKA (reference sequence). The CDR3 reads CSASPGPSSGANVLTF. DNA for the CDR3: TGCAGTGCTAGTCCAGGCCCCTCCTCTGGGGCCAACGTCCTGACTTTC.

The chain uses TRBV11-2 and TRBJ1-6; 8 bases map to TRBD1. The V gene's germline CDR1 is SGHAT and CDR2 FQNNGV. The length of the CDR3 is 15 residues. The trim removed 3 bases at V and 10 bases at J, leaving 8 bases unmatched. CDR3 in amino acids: CASSFTGGAGSPLHF. The DNA for the CDR3 is TGTGCCAGCAGCTTCACAGGGGGGGCAGGCTCACCCCTCCACTTT.

The chain links TRBV18 to TRBJ2-3; 9 bases match TRBD1. The junction had 4 bases not matched to a gene; V was cut back by 4 bases and J by 5 bases. The germline V gene encodes CDR1 KGHSH and CDR2 LQKENI. CDR3 size: 14 residues. CDR3 sequence (DNA): TGTGCCAGCTCACGAACAGGGGGCAGAGATACGCAGTATTTT. Translated: CASSRTGGRDTQYF. Filled out from reference TRBV18 and TRBJ2-3, the complete variable domain reads NAGVMQNPRHLVRRRGQEARLRCSPMKGHSHVYWYRQLPEEGLKFMVYLQKENIIDESGMPKERFSAEFPKEGPSILRIQQVVRGDSAAYFCASSRTGGRDTQYFGPGTRLTVL.

This chain links TRBV5-1 with TRBJ2-5; TRBD2 matches at 13 bases. Germline CDR1 reads SGHRS; CDR2 reads YFSETQ. V lost 1 base and J lost 7; bases outside the gene matches: 4. The length of the CDR3 is 15 residues. The chain's CDR3 is CASSLTSGGAGTQYF. The CDR3 DNA reads as TGCGCCAGCAGCTTGACTAGCGGGGGGGCCGGGACCCAGTACTTC.

This chain joins TRBV2 and TRBJ1-5, with TRBD1 matching 7 bases. The CDR3 is 14 residues long. Germline V lookup: CDR1 SNHLY, CDR2 FYNNEI. Losses at the gene ends were 5 bases for V and 4 bases for J; bases not matched to a gene: 5. CDR3 protein: CASSRGQLNQPQHF. In DNA, the CDR3 is TGTGCCAGCAGTAGGGGACAGTTAAATCAGCCCCAGCATTTT.

The chain recombines TRBV19 with TRBJ2-2, with 7 bases fitting TRBD1. Germline CDR1 is LNHDA and CDR2 is SQIVND (reference sequence). With 2 bases clipped from V and 8 bases from J, the junction kept 8 bases outside the gene matches. CDR3 length equals 15 residues. The CDR3 nucleotides are TGTGCCAGTAGTATAAGGGGGCCAAGCACGGGGGAGCTGTTTTTT. Amino acid sequence: CASSIRGPSTGELFF.

On this clone: The same CDR3 can be traced to other DNA sequences in this sample. This chain connects TRBV5-4 to TRBJ1-2, with 7 bases lining up with TRBD1. J lost 2 bases, V lost 4 bases, and 2 bases had no gene match. This CDR3 contains 13 residues. Germline V gene sequence: CDR1 SGHNT, CDR2 YYREEE (reference sequence). In nucleotides, the CDR3 is TGTGCCAGCAGCCTGGGACAGAACTATGGCTACACCTTC. Translation gives CASSLGQNYGYTF.

The rearrangement links TRBV29-1 to TRBJ2-1, with a tentative D call TRBD1 (6 bases). This CDR3 is 13 amino acids long. The germline V gene has CDR1 SQVTM and CDR2 ANQGSEA. The V end lost 7 bases, the J end lost 3 bases, and 13 bases lay between the germline ends. For the CDR3, the DNA is TGCAGCGGCCGACAGGCAGGCTACAATGAGCAGTTCTTC. Translated: CSGRQAGYNEQFF.

The genes are TRBV5-8 and TRBJ2-6; D may be TRBD1 (5 bases). CDR1 is SGHTS, CDR2 YDEGEE, per germline. The CDR3 spans 15 residues. Trimming removed 4 bases from V and 0 bases from J, with 8 bases in between. The CDR3 DNA follows: TGTGCCAGCAGCCCCGACAGCTCTGGGGCCAACGTCCTGACTTTC. It codes for CASSPDSSGANVLTF.

V and J are TRBV7-9 and TRBJ2-7; no reliable D call. Germline V gives CDR1 SEHNR, CDR2 FQNEAQ (reference sequence). The CDR3 extends over 14 amino acids. V lost 0 bases and J lost 4, with 10 bases in between. For the CDR3, the DNA is TGTGCCAGCAGCTTAGCGGGCAGTAGGTACGAGCAGTACTTC. Protein sequence: CASSLAGSRYEQYF. The full variable domain, its missing parts supplied by reference TRBV7-9 and TRBJ2-7, is DTGVSQNPRHKITKRGQNVTFRCDPISEHNRLYWYRQTLGQGPEFLTYFQNEAQLEKSRLLSDRFSAERPKGSFSTLEIQRTEQGDSAMYLCASSLAGSRYEQYFGPGTRLTVT.